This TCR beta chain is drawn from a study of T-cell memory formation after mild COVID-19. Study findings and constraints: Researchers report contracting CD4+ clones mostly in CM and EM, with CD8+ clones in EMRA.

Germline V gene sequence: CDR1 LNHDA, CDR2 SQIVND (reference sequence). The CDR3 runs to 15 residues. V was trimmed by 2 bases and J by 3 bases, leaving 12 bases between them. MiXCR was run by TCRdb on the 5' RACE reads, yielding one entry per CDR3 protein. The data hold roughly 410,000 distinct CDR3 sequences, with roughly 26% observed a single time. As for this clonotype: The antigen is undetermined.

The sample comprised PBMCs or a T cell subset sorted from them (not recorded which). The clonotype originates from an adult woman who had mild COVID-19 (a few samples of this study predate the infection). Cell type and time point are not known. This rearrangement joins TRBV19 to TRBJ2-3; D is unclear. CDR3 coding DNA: TGTGCCAGTAGTATACAAAGGCGTTTGACAGATACGCAGTATTTT. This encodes CASSIQRRLTDTQYF. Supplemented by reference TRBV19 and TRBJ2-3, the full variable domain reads DGGITQSPKYLFRKEGQNVTLSCEQNLNHDAMYWYRQDPGQGLRLIYYSQIVNDFQKGDIAEGYSVSREKKESFPLTVTSAQKNPTAFYLCASSIQRRLTDTQYFGPGTRLTVL.